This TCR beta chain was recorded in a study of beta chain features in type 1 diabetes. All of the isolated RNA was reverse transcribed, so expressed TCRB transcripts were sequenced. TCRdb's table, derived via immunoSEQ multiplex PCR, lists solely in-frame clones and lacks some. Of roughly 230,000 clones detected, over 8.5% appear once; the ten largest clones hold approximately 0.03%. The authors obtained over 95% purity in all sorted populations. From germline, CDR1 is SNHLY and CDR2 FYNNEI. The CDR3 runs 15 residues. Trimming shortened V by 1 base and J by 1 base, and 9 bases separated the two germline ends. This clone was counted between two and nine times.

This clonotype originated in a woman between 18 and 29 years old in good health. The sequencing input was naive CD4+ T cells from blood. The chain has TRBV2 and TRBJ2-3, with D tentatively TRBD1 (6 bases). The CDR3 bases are TGTGCCAGCAGTGAAGTCAGGGGAGGCACAGATACGCAGTATTTT. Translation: CASSEVRGGTDTQYF.